The source of this T cell receptor (beta chain) is a study of OX40 agonist ivuxolimab in advanced cancers. The wider study: Patients undergoing dose escalation presented with hepatocellular carcinoma, melanoma, renal cell or head and neck cancer. Broader study findings: Low normalized clonal expansion also occurred in some nonresponding patients.

As for this clone: Its target is not known.

Measured with immunoSEQ multiplex PCR; TCRdb has only the in-frame clones, and not every one. Of about 91,000 clones detected, 70% to 90% appear once; the ten largest clones hold about 4%. In germline, CDR1 is SGHTA, CDR2 FQGNSA. V lost 5 bases and J lost 0; bases outside the gene matches: 10. CDR3 length equals 17 residues. This sequence joins TRBV7-2 and TRBJ2-4, with 7 bases aligning to TRBD1. This receptor was obtained from an adult with an advanced solid tumor such as melanoma, head and neck, liver or kidney cancer. Sequencing was performed on CD4+ or CD8+ T cells sorted from blood, taken in a trial of the OX40 agonist ivuxolimab. The CDR3 loop reads CASSANPGGLAKNIQYF. CDR3 sequence (DNA): TGTGCCAGCAGCGCCAACCCAGGGGGTCTAGCCAAAAACATTCAGTACTTC.